Presented here are 20 T cell receptor beta chains from one specimen sequenced in a study of identical twins. TCRdb used MiXCR to reprocess the 5' RACE reads, holding one entry per CDR3 protein. The table shows about 700,000 distinct CDR3 sequences, with roughly 6.2% occurring only once. The sample consisted of naive T cells sorted from blood. These receptor sequences come from a man aged 18 to 30 in good health.

The V call is TRBV27, the J call TRBJ2-7; D might be TRBD1 (5 bases). In germline, CDR1 is MNHEY, CDR2 SMNVEV (reference sequence). V was clipped by 5 bases and J by 2 bases, with 13 bases between them. The CDR3 has 14 amino acids. CDR3: CASSRGKGPYEQYV. The CDR3 coding sequence is TGTGCCAGCAGTAGGGGTAAAGGCCCCTACGAGCAGTACGTC.

This clonotype was seen repeatedly, ten times or more. The chain has TRBV27 and TRBJ1-2, with D perhaps TRBD1 (5 bases). From germline, CDR1 is MNHEY and CDR2 SMNVEV (reference sequence). The V end was cut by 1 base, the J end by 5 bases, with 20 bases between. The CDR3 sequence is 17 residues long. The CDR3 loop is CASSLYIIPRKGYGYTF. As DNA, the CDR3 is TGTGCCAGCAGTTTATATATCATCCCTCGGAAGGGGTATGGCTACACCTTC.

This clonotype was seen ten or more times. V usage is TRBV20-1 and J usage is TRBJ2-7; D is unclear. CDR1 and CDR2 from the germline V gene are DFQATT and SNEGSKA (reference sequence). Trimming took 6 bases from V and 3 from J, leaving 12 bases between them. The CDR3 extends over 12 amino acids. The DNA of the CDR3 is TGCAGTGCCCTTACGGAGAACTACGAGCAGTACGTC. It specifies CSALTENYEQYV.

This clonotype showed up just a few times. The V and J genes are TRBV2 and TRBJ2-6; D gene uncertain. The V gene's germline CDR1 is SNHLY and CDR2 FYNNEI. V lost 6 bases to trimming and J lost 4 bases, with 10 bases between them. The CDR3 covers 14 residues. CDR3 sequence: CASRLPSGANVLTF. CDR3 nucleotides: TGTGCCAGCAGACTCCCGTCCGGGGCCAACGTCCTGACTTTC.

This clonotype was counted at least ten times. V usage is TRBV5-1 and J usage is TRBJ1-1, with D possibly matching TRBD1 (5 bases). Between the trimmed V and J ends, which lost 9 bases and 4 bases, there was a span of 16 bases. The germline gives CDR1 SGHRS, CDR2 YFSETQ. The CDR3 sequence is 13 residues long. The CDR3 protein is CANSTVSGTEAFF. The CDR3 region has the DNA TGCGCCAACTCGACAGTGTCGGGCACTGAAGCTTTCTTT.

This clonotype appeared many times. V and J are TRBV28 and TRBJ1-6; weak D call: TRBD1 (6 bases). The V end lost 7 bases, the J end lost 7 bases, and 17 bases lay between the germline ends. Germline CDR1 reads MDHEN; CDR2 reads SYDVKM. The CDR3 spans 15 residues. DNA of the CDR3: TGTGCCAGCATGAAGGTACAGGGCCTCAATTCACCCCTCCACTTT. It codes for CASMKVQGLNSPLHF.

This clonotype occurred many times. V usage is TRBV20-1 and J usage is TRBJ2-3, with TRBD2 matching over 9 bases. Germline V gene data show CDR1 as DFQATT and CDR2 as SNEGSKA (reference sequence). J was trimmed by 4 bases and V by 6 bases; bases with no gene match: 11. This CDR3 is built from 15 residues. CDR3 sequence: CSADAGLADSDTQYF. The CDR3 bases are TGCAGTGCGGACGCGGGACTAGCCGACTCAGATACGCAGTATTTT.

The J gene is TRBJ2-1, the V gene TRBV10-3; 11 bases are a match to TRBD2. The CDR3 extends over 19 amino acids. CDR1 is ENHRY and CDR2 is SYGVKD in the germline V gene. With 3 bases clipped from V and 2 bases from J, the junction kept 12 bases outside the gene matches. The CDR3 sequence is CAISDGGLADIRAYNEQFF. The CDR3 region has the DNA TGTGCCATCAGTGACGGGGGACTAGCGGATATCAGGGCCTACAATGAGCAGTTCTTC.

The V and J genes are TRBV19 and TRBJ1-5; 8 nucleotides match TRBD1. With 5 bases clipped from V and 10 bases from J, the junction kept 7 bases outside the gene matches. The CDR3 extends over 13 amino acids. CDR1 is LNHDA, CDR2 SQIVND, per germline (reference sequence). The CDR3 DNA is TGTGCCAGTAGTGAGTCAGACAGGGGACCCCAGCATTTT. It specifies CASSESDRGPQHF.

The sample holds many counts of this clonotype. CDR3 region: CASSPRPIASTYNEQFF. The CDR3 DNA reads TGTGCCAGCAGTCCACGACCTATAGCGTCCACCTACAATGAGCAGTTCTTC. The chain employs TRBV27 and TRBJ2-1; a weak D match, TRBD2 (5 bases). CDR1 and CDR2 from the germline V gene are MNHEY and SMNVEV (reference sequence). The length of the CDR3 is 17 residues. Trimming took off 5 bases at V and 2 bases at J, with 19 bases between the two ends.

This clonotype has ten or more counts. This chain uses TRBV10-3 with TRBJ2-5; 10 nucleotides agree with TRBD1. This CDR3 is built from 15 residues. V was pared by 4 bases and J by 6 bases, with 8 bases of the junction left unmatched. Germline CDR1 reads ENHRY; CDR2 reads SYGVKD. The CDR3 reads CAISAEGTGAKTQYF. In nucleotides, the CDR3 is TGTGCCATCAGTGCAGAAGGGACAGGGGCAAAGACCCAGTACTTC.

This clonotype was counted a few times. CDR3 in DNA: TGTGCCAGCAGTTACGTAAACAGGGCTAGGGGCGGCTACACCTTC. This encodes CASSYVNRARGGYTF. The rearrangement joins TRBV6-5 to TRBJ1-2, with D maybe TRBD1 (6 bases). This CDR3 is built from 15 residues. The ends were cut back, 2 bases at V and 8 bases at J, with 18 bases in the middle. Per the germline V gene, CDR1 is MNHEY and CDR2 is SVGAGI.

The chain combines TRBV15 with TRBJ1-3; TRBD1 aligns across 8 bases. With V trimmed by 0 bases and J by 0 bases, 7 bases remained unmatched. Germline V gene sequence: CDR1 LNHNV, CDR2 YYDKDF (reference sequence). CDR3 length: 18 residues. The CDR3 loop reads CATSRDPGGILSGNTIYF. The CDR3 bases are TGTGCCACCAGCAGAGACCCAGGGGGCATCCTCTCTGGAAACACCATATATTTT.

V is TRBV6-1 and J is TRBJ1-4; TRBD1 aligns across 12 bases. The length of the CDR3 is 16 residues. The V gene's germline CDR1 is MNHNS and CDR2 SASEGT. V lost 2 bases and J lost 7; bases outside the gene matches: 5. The CDR3 nucleotides are TGTGCCAGCAGTGAAACTCCGGGACAGGGGGCTGAAAAACTGTTTTTT. Protein product: CASSETPGQGAEKLFF.

The sample holds many counts of this clonotype. The chain employs TRBV7-2 and TRBJ1-5; D is uncertain. V was cut by 3 bases and J by 4 bases, with 13 bases left in between. The CDR3 contains 15 residues. Germline loops: CDR1 SGHTA, CDR2 FQGNSA. The CDR3 nucleotides read TGTGCCAGCAGCTTTAGGGTTGCGGATAATCAGCCCCAGCATTTT. Encoded protein: CASSFRVADNQPQHF.

The rearrangement links TRBV7-8 to TRBJ2-7; D may be TRBD1 (5 bases). From germline, CDR1 is SGHVS and CDR2 FQNEAQ. There are 12 residues in the CDR3. Trimming shortened V by 5 bases and J by 2 bases, and 7 bases separated the two germline ends. CDR3 sequence (DNA): TGTGCCAGCAGCGCGGACACCTACGAGCAGTACTTC. Translated, it gives CASSADTYEQYF.

The count of this clonotype is one. The chain couples TRBV19 to TRBJ2-1; 8 positions match TRBD2. V shed 6 bases, J shed 6 bases, and the junction held 10 bases outside the gene matches. The germline V gene has CDR1 LNHDA and CDR2 SQIVND (reference sequence). The CDR3 consists of 15 residues. The CDR3 DNA reads as TGTGCCAGTAGGAAGTTAGCGGGAAAATCCAATGAGCAGTTCTTC. It encodes CASRKLAGKSNEQFF.

This clonotype was recorded many times. The J gene is TRBJ2-7, the V gene TRBV29-1; 13 bases fit TRBD2. The V segment lost 6 bases and the J segment 5 bases; nucleotides outside the gene matches: 4. The length of the CDR3 is 13 residues. The V gene's germline CDR1 is SQVTM and CDR2 ANQGSEA. CDR3 sequence (DNA): TGCAGCGTACGGACTAGCGGGAGCCACGAGCAGTACTTC. This gives the protein CSVRTSGSHEQYF.

This clonotype was seen a few times. The chain is built from TRBV2 and TRBJ2-7; perhaps TRBD1 as D (5 bases). Germline V gene data show CDR1 as SNHLY and CDR2 as FYNNEI. This CDR3 comprises 14 residues. V shed 3 bases and J shed 2 bases, with 11 bases lying between them. The CDR3 here is CASSEDTTAYEQYF. The CDR3 DNA reads as TGTGCCAGCAGTGAGGACACCACTGCCTACGAGCAGTACTTC.

The V and J genes are TRBV9 and TRBJ1-1; D not resolved. The germline V gene encodes CDR1 SGDLS and CDR2 YYNGEE. The V gene lost 5 bases and the J gene lost 1 base, with 12 bases spanning the gap. The length of the CDR3 is 14 residues. CDR3 nucleotide sequence: TGTGCCAGCAGTGAGGTCCAGACGAACACTGAAGCTTTCTTT. This codes for CASSEVQTNTEAFF.